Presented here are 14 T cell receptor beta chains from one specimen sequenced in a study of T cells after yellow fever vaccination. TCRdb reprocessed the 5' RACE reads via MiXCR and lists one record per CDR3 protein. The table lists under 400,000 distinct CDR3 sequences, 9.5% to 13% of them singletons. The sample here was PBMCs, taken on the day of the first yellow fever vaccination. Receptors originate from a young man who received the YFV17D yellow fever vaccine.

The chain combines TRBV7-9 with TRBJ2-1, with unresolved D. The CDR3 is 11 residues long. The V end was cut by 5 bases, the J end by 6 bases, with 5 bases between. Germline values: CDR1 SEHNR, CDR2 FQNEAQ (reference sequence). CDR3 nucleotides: TGTGCCAGCAGCCCGGTCAATGAGCAGTTCTTC. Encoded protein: CASSPVNEQFF.

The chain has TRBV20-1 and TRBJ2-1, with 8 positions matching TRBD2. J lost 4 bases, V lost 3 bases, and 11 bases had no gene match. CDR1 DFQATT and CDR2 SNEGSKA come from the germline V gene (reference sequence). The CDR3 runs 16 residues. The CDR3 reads CSASSRGGTSYNEQFF. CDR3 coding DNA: TGCAGTGCTAGCTCCCGGGGGGGAACTTCTTACAATGAGCAGTTCTTC.

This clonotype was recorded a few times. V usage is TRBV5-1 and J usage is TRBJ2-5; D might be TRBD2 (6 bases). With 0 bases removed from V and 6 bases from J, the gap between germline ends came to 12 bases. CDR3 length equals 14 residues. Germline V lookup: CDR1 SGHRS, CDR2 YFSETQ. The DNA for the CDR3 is TGCGCCAGCAGCTTGGGCGGGGATTATCAGACCCAGTACTTC. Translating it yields CASSLGGDYQTQYF. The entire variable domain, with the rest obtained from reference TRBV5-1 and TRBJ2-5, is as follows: KAGVTQTPRYLIKTRGQQVTLSCSPISGHRSVSWYQQTPGQGLQFLFEYFSETQRNKGNFPGRFSGRQFSNSRSEMNVSTLELGDSALYLCASSLGGDYQTQYFGPGTRLLVL.

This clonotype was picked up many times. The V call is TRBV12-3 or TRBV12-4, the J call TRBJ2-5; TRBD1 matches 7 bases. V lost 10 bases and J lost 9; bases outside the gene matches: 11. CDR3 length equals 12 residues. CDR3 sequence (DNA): TGTGCCACCACGACAGGGACCGCGGCCCAGTACTTC. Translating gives CATTTGTAAQYF.

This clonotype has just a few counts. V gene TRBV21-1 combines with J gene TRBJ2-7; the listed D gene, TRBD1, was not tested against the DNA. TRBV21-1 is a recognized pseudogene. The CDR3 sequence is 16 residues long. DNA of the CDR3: TGTGCCAGCCCACTAACAGGGCCTCAACCACCTTACGAGCAGTACGTC. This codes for CASPLTGPQPPYEQYV.

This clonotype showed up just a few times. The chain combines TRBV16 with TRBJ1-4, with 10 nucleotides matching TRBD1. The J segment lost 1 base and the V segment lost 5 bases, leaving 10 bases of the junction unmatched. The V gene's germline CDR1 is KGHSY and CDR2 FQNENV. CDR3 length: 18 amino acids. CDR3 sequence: CASSIWTGGDQTNEKLFF. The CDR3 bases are TGTGCCAGCAGCATCTGGACAGGGGGAGACCAAACTAATGAAAAACTGTTTTTT. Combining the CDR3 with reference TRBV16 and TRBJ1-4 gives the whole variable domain GEEVAQTPKHLVRGEGQKAKLYCAPIKGHSYVFWYQQVLKNEFKFLISFQNENVFDETGMPKERFSAKCLPNSPCSLEIQATKLEDSAVYFCASSIWTGGDQTNEKLFFGSGTQLSVL.

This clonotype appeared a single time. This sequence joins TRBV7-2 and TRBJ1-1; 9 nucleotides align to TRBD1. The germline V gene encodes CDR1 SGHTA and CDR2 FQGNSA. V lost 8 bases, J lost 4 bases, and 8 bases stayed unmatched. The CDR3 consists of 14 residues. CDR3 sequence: CASGAWTGATEAFF. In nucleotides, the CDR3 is TGTGCCAGCGGCGCGTGGACAGGGGCCACTGAAGCTTTCTTT.

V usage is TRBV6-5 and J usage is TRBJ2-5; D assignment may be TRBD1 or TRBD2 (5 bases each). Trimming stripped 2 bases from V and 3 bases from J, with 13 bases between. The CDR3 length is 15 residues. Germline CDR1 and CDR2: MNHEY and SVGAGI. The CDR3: CASSYLGRGEETQYF. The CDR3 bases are TGTGCCAGCAGTTACCTAGGTCGGGGCGAAGAGACCCAGTACTTC.

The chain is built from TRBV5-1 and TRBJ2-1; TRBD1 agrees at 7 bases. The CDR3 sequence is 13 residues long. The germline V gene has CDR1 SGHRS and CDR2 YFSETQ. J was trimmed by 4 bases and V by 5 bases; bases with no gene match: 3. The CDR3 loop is CASRRDSYNEQFF. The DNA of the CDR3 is TGCGCCAGCAGACGGGACAGTTACAATGAGCAGTTCTTC.

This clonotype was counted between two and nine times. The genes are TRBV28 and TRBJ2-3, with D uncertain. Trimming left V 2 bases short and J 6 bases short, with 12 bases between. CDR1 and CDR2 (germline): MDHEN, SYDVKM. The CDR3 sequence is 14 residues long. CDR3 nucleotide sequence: TGTGCCAGCAGTTTAACCCTAGTATCCGATACGCAGTATTTT. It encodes CASSLTLVSDTQYF.

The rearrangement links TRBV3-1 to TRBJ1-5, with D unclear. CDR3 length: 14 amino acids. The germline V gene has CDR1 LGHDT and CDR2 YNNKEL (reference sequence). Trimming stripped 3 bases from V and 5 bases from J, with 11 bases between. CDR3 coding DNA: TGTGCCAGCAGCCAGCTTATCTCGGATCAGCCCCAGCATTTT. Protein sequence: CASSQLISDQPQHF.

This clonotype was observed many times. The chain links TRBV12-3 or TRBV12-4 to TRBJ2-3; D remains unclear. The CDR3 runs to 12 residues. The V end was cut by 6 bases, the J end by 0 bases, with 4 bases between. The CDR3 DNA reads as TGTGCCAGCAGCTTTAGCACAGATACGCAGTATTTT. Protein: CASSFSTDTQYF.

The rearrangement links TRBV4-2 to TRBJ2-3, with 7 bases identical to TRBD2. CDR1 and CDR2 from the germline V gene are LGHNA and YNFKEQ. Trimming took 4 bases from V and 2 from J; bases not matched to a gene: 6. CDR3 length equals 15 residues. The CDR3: CASSPLGGITDTQYF. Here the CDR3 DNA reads TGTGCCAGCAGCCCTCTGGGGGGGATCACAGATACGCAGTATTTT.

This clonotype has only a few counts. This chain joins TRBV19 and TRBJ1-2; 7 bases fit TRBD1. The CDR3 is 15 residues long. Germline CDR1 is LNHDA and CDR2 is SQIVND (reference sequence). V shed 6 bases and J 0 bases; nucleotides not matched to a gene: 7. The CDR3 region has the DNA TGTGCCAGTAGCGACCTCGGGACAGCTAACTATGGCTACACCTTC. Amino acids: CASSDLGTANYGYTF.